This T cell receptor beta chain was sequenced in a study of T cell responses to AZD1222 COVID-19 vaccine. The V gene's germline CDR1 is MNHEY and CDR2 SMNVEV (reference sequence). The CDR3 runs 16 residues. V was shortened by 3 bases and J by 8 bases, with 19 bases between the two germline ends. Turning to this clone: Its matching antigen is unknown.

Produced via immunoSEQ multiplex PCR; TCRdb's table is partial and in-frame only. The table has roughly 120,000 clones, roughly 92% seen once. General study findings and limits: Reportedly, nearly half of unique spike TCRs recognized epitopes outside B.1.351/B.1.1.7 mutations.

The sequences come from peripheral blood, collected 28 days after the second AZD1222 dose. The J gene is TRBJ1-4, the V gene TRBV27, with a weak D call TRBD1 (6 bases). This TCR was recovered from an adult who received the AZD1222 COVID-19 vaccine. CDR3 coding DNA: TGTGCCAGCAGTTTTTGGGGCCTCAGGGGCGAGGAAAAACTGTTTTTT. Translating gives CASSFWGLRGEEKLFF.